The source of this T cell receptor (beta chain) is a study of blood T cell repertoires in COVID-19. Clones were sequenced by immunoSEQ multiplex PCR, and TCRdb holds only the in-frame ones, with some missing. In the table there are about 480,000 clones, about 85% of which are singletons. This CDR3 is 16 amino acids long. Trimming removed 4 bases from V and 3 bases from J; junction bases left unmatched: 9. From germline, CDR1 is SGHNT and CDR2 YENEEA. Sequences were obtained from PBMCs or T cells enriched from blood (not recorded which). The chain combines TRBV11-3 with TRBJ1-1, with 9 bases aligning to TRBD1. This TCR came from a woman aged 55-69 years who had recovered from COVID-19. CDR3 nucleotide sequence: TGTGCCAGCAGCTCCCACAGGGGGCGAGCCGACACTGAAGCTTTCTTT. Translation gives CASSSHRGRADTEAFF.